The 10 T cell receptor beta chains reported below all come from one sample, sequenced in a study of T cell changes during pregnancy in multiple sclerosis. This table comes from immunoSEQ multiplex PCR, and its TCRdb copy is limited to in-frame clones, with some not included. The sample holds 65,000 to 95,000 clones, just over 90% seen once. Sequencing used peripheral blood, obtained after pregnancy. The receptors were gathered from a female donor in good health, enrolled as a control in a pregnancy study.

The J gene is TRBJ2-5, the V gene TRBV2; 12 bases are shared with TRBD2. The length of the CDR3 is 16 residues. Germline CDR1 SNHLY, CDR2 FYNNEI. The J segment lost 0 bases and the V segment lost 6 bases, leaving 5 bases of the junction unmatched. The CDR3 reads CASSGTSGGYQETQYF. In nucleotides, the CDR3 is TGTGCCAGCAGCGGAACTAGCGGGGGGTACCAAGAGACCCAGTACTTC.

V is TRBV28 and J is TRBJ1-2; possible D gene TRBD1, 6 bases. The CDR3 is made up of 12 amino acids. CDR1 MDHEN and CDR2 SYDVKM come from the germline V gene. Deletions cut 6 bases from V and 4 bases from J, with 9 bases between. The DNA of the CDR3 is TGTGCCAGCAGCAGGACAGCCTATGGCTACACCTTC. This encodes CASSRTAYGYTF.

V usage is TRBV7-8 and J usage is TRBJ2-3; TRBD2 matches 7 bases. Germline lookup yields CDR1 SGHVS and CDR2 FQNEAQ. V lost 3 bases, J lost 2 bases, and 5 bases stayed unmatched. The CDR3 is made up of 15 amino acids. The CDR3 here is CASSLSGIVTDTQYF. The CDR3 DNA follows: TGTGCCAGCAGCTTGAGCGGGATTGTCACAGATACGCAGTATTTT.

The sample holds one count of this clone. The V gene is TRBV30, the J gene TRBJ2-5; possible D gene TRBD2, 7 bases. Trimming shortened V by 2 bases and J by 5 bases, and 12 bases separated the two germline ends. This CDR3 comprises 13 residues. Germline V gives CDR1 GTSNPN, CDR2 SVGIG (reference sequence). Written as DNA, the CDR3 is TGTGCCTGGAGTCTGGGGGGGCCTGAGACCCAGTACTTC. Protein sequence: CAWSLGGPETQYF.

The V call is TRBV19, the J call TRBJ1-5, with 8 bases aligning to TRBD1. Per germline, CDR1 LNHDA and CDR2 SQIVND (reference sequence). J gave up 6 bases and V 0 bases, and 13 bases lay outside the gene matches. The length of the CDR3 is 18 residues. This chain's CDR3 is CASSIDDPRTGWGQPQHF. CDR3 coding DNA: TGTGCCAGTAGTATAGACGACCCCCGGACAGGGTGGGGTCAGCCCCAGCATTTT.

The chain employs TRBV2 and TRBJ1-1, with 9 bases that match TRBD1. There are 15 residues in the CDR3. Looked up from germline, CDR1 is SNHLY and CDR2 is FYNNEI. Trimming took 6 bases from V and 4 from J; bases not matched to a gene: 9. Written as DNA, the CDR3 is TGTGCCAGCAGGGAACAGGGGGCGAGGGGCACTGAAGCTTTCTTT. Translated, it gives CASREQGARGTEAFF.

The chain couples TRBV7-8 to TRBJ2-3, with no clear D. The CDR3 runs 12 residues. The V end lost 5 bases, the J end lost 6 bases, and 9 bases lay between the germline ends. Germline V gene sequence: CDR1 SGHVS, CDR2 FQNEAQ. This CDR3 is CASSPPEDTQYF. CDR3 nucleotides: TGTGCCAGCAGCCCCCCTGAGGATACGCAGTATTTT.

The chain combines TRBV10-3 with TRBJ1-5, with D maybe TRBD1 (6 bases). The V gene lost 7 bases and the J gene lost 9 bases, with 22 bases spanning the gap. Germline V gene lookup returns CDR1 ENHRY and CDR2 SYGVKD. There are 15 residues in the CDR3. This CDR3 reads CAITIGGQGDPPQHF. The CDR3 DNA reads TGTGCCATCACCATTGGGGGACAAGGGGATCCGCCCCAGCATTTT.

J is TRBJ2-5 and V is TRBV9, with a weak D call TRBD2 (5 bases). Trimming shortened V by 4 bases and J by 1 base, and 20 bases separated the two germline ends. There are 17 residues in the CDR3. CDR1 is SGDLS, CDR2 YYNGEE, per germline. The CDR3 spells CASSPSLGKPLQETQYF. CDR3 coding DNA: TGTGCCAGCAGCCCCAGCCTCGGGAAACCCCTCCAAGAGACCCAGTACTTC.

This chain connects TRBV6-1 to TRBJ1-6; D is ambiguous. The CDR3 is 14 amino acids. V lost 6 bases, J lost 5 bases, and 11 bases lay in between. Germline V gives CDR1 MNHNS, CDR2 SASEGT. CDR3 loop: CASRFGNHNSPLHF. In DNA, the CDR3 is TGTGCCAGCAGGTTCGGGAATCATAATTCACCCCTCCACTTT.